This T cell receptor (beta chain) was captured in a study of blood T cell repertoires in COVID-19. Study-wide background: Both acute and convalescent COVID-19 samples were obtained from the United States, Italy and Spain. T cells, B-cell-depleted T cells, or PBMCs provided the cDNA or gDNA that served as material.

Authors' methods: Amplification from reference gene primers served as the basis for estimated nucleated cell counts. Some clones are missing from TCRdb's copy, which holds only in-frame ones; the method was immunoSEQ multiplex PCR. That table supplies the V and J calls and clone size; D and trimming were determined from the DNA. The sample contains 150,000 to 200,000 clones, 70% to 85% of which appear only once. Per germline, CDR1 SNHLY and CDR2 FYNNEI. This CDR3 comprises 13 residues. The V and J ends lost 7 bases and 5 bases, in that order; junction bases with no gene match: 6. The J gene is TRBJ2-5, the V gene TRBV2, with 8 nucleotides matching TRBD1. Specimen: peripheral blood. This TCR was recovered from a man aged 50-59 years who had recovered from COVID-19. As DNA, the CDR3 is TGTGCCAGCATCGGACAGGGTGGGGAGACCCAGTACTTC. It specifies CASIGQGGETQYF.